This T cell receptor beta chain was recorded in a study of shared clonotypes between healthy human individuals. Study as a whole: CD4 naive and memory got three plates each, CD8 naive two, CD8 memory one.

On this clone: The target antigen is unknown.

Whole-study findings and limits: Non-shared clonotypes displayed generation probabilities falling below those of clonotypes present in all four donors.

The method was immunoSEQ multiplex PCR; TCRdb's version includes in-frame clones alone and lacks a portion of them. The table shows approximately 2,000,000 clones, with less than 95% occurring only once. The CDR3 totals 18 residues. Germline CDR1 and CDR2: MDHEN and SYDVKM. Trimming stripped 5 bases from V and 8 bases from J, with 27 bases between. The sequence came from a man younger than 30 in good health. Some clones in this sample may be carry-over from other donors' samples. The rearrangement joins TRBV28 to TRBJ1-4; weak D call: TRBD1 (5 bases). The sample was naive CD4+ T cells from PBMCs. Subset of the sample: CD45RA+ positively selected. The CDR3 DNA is TGTGCCAGCAGTCCCCCGGGACGTTCAAGGTGGATATGGGAAAAACTGTTTTTT. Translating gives CASSPPGRSRWIWEKLFF.